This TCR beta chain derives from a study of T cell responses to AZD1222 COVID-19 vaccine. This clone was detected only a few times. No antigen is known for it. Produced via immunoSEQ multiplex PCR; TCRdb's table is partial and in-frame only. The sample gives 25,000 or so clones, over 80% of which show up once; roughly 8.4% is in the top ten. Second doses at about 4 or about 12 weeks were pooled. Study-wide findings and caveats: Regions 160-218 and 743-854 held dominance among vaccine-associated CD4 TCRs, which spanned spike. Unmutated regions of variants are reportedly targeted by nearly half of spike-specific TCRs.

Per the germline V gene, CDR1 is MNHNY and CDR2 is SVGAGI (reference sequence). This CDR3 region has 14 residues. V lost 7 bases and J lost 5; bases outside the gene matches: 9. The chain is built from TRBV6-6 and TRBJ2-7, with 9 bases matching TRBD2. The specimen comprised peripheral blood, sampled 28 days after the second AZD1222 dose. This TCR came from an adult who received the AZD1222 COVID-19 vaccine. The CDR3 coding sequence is TGTGCCAGCAAGGGTAGCGGGAGATTGAACGAGCAGTACTTC. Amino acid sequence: CASKGSGRLNEQYF.